This T cell receptor beta chain is from a study of cytomegalovirus exposure and HLA in healthy donors. The CDR3 extends over 14 amino acids. Trimming took 1 base from V and 3 from J, leaving 9 bases between them. Per the germline V gene, CDR1 is LNHNV and CDR2 is YYDKDF (reference sequence). This clone was detected once. Its target is not known. Study outcomes and limitations: About 87% or about 30% of the time was how often most TCR beta V segments were productive, according to an earlier analysis.

The PCR contained 60 Vbeta and 13 Jbeta primers. Assay used: immunoSEQ multiplex PCR; TCRdb lists only in-frame clones, some missing. The sample includes 180,000 or so clones, 82% of them seen just once. The rearrangement joins TRBV15 to TRBJ1-2; weak D call: TRBD1 (5 bases). The sample taken for sequencing was PBMCs. The sequence was collected from a boy aged 2-9 years in good health and CMV-seronegative. For the CDR3, the DNA is TGTGCCACCAGCAGAGGAGACAGAGACTATGGCTACACCTTC. Its protein product is CATSRGDRDYGYTF.